This TCR beta chain was observed in a study of T cells in women clearing cervical HPV infection (dated by TCRdb to the late 2010s). Context from the whole study: The cases were some 26 women with histologically confirmed HPV16-related CIN3 or worse, and 2 of those women had invasive cancers. This exploratory proof-of-principle case-control study, nested within the Guanacaste HPV Natural History Study in Costa Rica, compared TCR repertoires among women with different cervical HPV16 outcomes. The controls were 25 or so women whose single incident HPV16 infection cleared within 12 months with no development of precancer or cancer. In the parent cohort, 10,000 to 11,000 women aged 18 or older were enrolled in Guanacaste, Costa Rica, during about 1993 to 1994 and then followed for less than 8 years. Five blinded duplicates per group were added as quality controls, so that 60 or so samples were obtained: some 50 participants and some 10 replicates. Cases were matched to controls by age within five years and by the year the sample was collected. Cases had a median age of about 34 years and controls had a median age of about 37, with no significant differences in baseline characteristics. Among cases, blood sampling came a median of roughly 150 days after lesion detection, with an interquartile range of roughly 90 to 230 days. Case blood was taken at the visit when the lesion was first identified, whereas control blood was taken when infection was no longer detected. Since HLA typing was available for only a few women, HLA type could not be ruled out as a confounder. What the authors observed across the whole study: The cross-sectional design could not show whether associations preceded infection or resulted from it; effector/memory subsets and HPV-specific T cells were not isolated. Cases were distinguished from controls with an estimated AUC of roughly 0.79 by random forest classifiers combining richness and V gene abundances. Because the number of T cells in each sample was unknown, differences in richness could reflect differing T-cell content rather than repertoire biology. Across sequencing depths, CIN3+ cases showed significantly higher TCR repertoire richness than controls, but evenness did not differ between the groups.

Every participant had a single incident cervical HPV16 infection, and women with prevalent HPV16 infections were excluded. Cervical HPV DNA was detected by MY09/MY11 PCR and genotyped by dot-blot hybridization. About 15 mL of heparinized blood were centrifuged, and the buffy coat was aliquoted, frozen at -30°C, then stored at -80°C. Genomic DNA was extracted from buffy coat specimens using QIAGEN kits. For this clone: Its antigen target is currently unknown.

Using the immunoSEQ assay, multiplex PCR amplified TCR beta CDR3 regions from an average of about 1,200 ng of genomic DNA per sample. To correct primer bias, the assay used a complete synthetic TCR repertoire to set an amplification baseline. Amplicons were sequenced on the Illumina platform. The authors' pipeline ran thus. Sequences were error-corrected by clustering with frequency ratios and a modified nearest-neighbor algorithm, then analyzed in the immunoSEQ Analyzer with IMGT gene definitions. At each rarefaction depth, TCR richness and evenness were averaged across 20 rarefaction repeats, and any sample with fewer sequences than the depth was left out. V, D and J gene relative abundances were compared between groups with Wilcoxon rank sum tests, applying FDR correction. In the blinded duplicates, the intraclass correlation was less than 97% for TCR richness and averaged about 80% across around 70 gene segments. In TCRdb, the immuneACCESS table is reduced to in-frame sequences with V and J assigned. These tables do not hold every clone; where another copy was compared, an unresolved V gene accounts for under half, and the others remain unexplained. V and J calls and clone size are copied from that table; D and trimming were computed from the DNA. The sample's clone listing holds 44,000 or so clones. Of the sample, 0.8% to 1% falls within the top ten clones.

The source material was blood buffy coat. The TCR sequence derives from a woman aged 18 to 75 with a cervical HPV16 infection that either progressed to CIN3+ or cleared (not recorded which).

CDR3 region: CASSLGTGGTDTQYF. CDR3 bases read: TGCGCCAGCAGCCTTGGGACAGGAGGGACAGATACG. The rearrangement combines TRBV5-1 with TRBJ2-3; TRBD1 matches 8 bases in the middle. The sequenced fragment ends 3 residues before the CDR3 boundary, so the rest is inferred from the germline J gene. Counted from cysteine to phenylalanine, this CDR3 has 15 amino acids. Sequencing covers 36 bases of the CDR3, shown here with the frame starting at base 1. Relative to germline, V is missing 4 bases and J is missing 3 bases, with 7 bases of the junction outside any gene match. As encoded in the germline V gene, CDR1 is SGHRS while CDR2 is YFSETQ.